These 8 T cell receptor beta chains originate from one sample sequenced in a study of cytomegalovirus exposure and HLA in healthy donors. Assay used: immunoSEQ multiplex PCR; TCRdb lists only in-frame clones, some missing. Found here are fewer than 150,000 clones, about 86% of them singletons; the top ten hold approximately 8.5%. The sequencing sample was made of PBMCs. Receptor source: a woman under 30 in good health and CMV-seropositive.

A remark on this clone: Mismatch with germline at one junction end may stem from a read error. The chain uses TRBV5-1 and TRBJ2-7; a possible D gene is TRBD2 (5 bases). The germline V gene encodes CDR1 SGHRS and CDR2 YFSETQ. The CDR3 totals 13 residues. CDR3 DNA: TGCGCCAGCAGCTTCACCTCGGAATCCCTAGACTATTTC. Its protein is CASSFTSESLDYF.

The rearrangement uses TRBV6-1 and TRBJ2-7; 8 nucleotides align to TRBD1. Germline V gene data show CDR1 as MNHNS and CDR2 as SASEGT. V trimming: 3 bases; J trimming: 3 bases; junction bases outside the gene matches: 4. There are 14 residues in the CDR3. In DNA form, the CDR3 reads TGTGCCAGCAGTGACCCGACAGGGGTCTACGAGCAGTACTTC. It translates to CASSDPTGVYEQYF.

This clone was counted a single time. The chain couples TRBV12-2 to TRBJ2-3; the table's D call of TRBD1 was not tested on the DNA. TRBV12-2 is assigned pseudogene status. The CDR3 is 15 residues long. The CDR3 loop reads CASRLVRGATDTQYF. CDR3 sequence (DNA): TGTGCAAGTCGCTTAGTAAGGGGCGCTACAGATACGCAGTATTTT.

The chain couples TRBV2 to TRBJ2-7, with 8 bases identical to TRBD2. The CDR3 spans 12 residues. CDR1 SNHLY and CDR2 FYNNEI come from the germline V gene. The V gene end was trimmed by 6 bases and the J gene end by 6 bases; junction bases not matched to a gene: 4. In nucleotides, the CDR3 is TGTGCCAGCAGGACGGGGGGGTTCGAGCAGTACTTC. Protein product: CASRTGGFEQYF.

J is TRBJ1-5 and V is TRBV21-1; the table's D gene call, TRBD1, was not cross checked with the DNA. TRBV21-1 is designated a pseudogene. The CDR3 contains 17 residues. In DNA, the CDR3 is TGTGCCAGCAGCAGTGGACATACACTTTCTAGCAATCAGCCCCAGCATTTT. It translates to CASSSGHTLSSNQPQHF.

This clone was detected a few times. The chain recombines TRBV28 with TRBJ1-2, with 8 bases that match TRBD1. Per the germline V gene, CDR1 is MDHEN and CDR2 is SYDVKM. This CDR3 is built from 13 residues. The V gene end was trimmed by 7 bases and the J gene end by 2 bases; junction bases not matched to a gene: 3. The CDR3 loop reads CASMQGANYGYTF. The CDR3 DNA reads as TGTGCCAGCATGCAGGGGGCCAACTATGGCTACACCTTC.

This rearrangement joins TRBV5-1 to TRBJ2-3; 8 nucleotides match TRBD2. J lost 0 bases, V lost 5 bases, and 5 bases had no gene match. Germline loops: CDR1 SGHRS, CDR2 YFSETQ. This CDR3 comprises 15 residues. The CDR3 sequence is CASSDSGASTDTQYF. Written as DNA, the CDR3 is TGCGCCAGCAGTGATAGCGGGGCTAGCACAGATACGCAGTATTTT.

This clone appeared a few times. The chain couples TRBV5-5 to TRBJ1-5, with TRBD1 identical over 8 bases. Germline V gene lookup returns CDR1 SGHKS and CDR2 YYEKEE (reference sequence). The V gene end was trimmed by 4 bases and the J gene end by 5 bases; junction bases not matched to a gene: 5. The CDR3 runs to 14 residues. DNA of the CDR3: TGTGCCAGCAGCGACCGGGACAGGTATCAGCCCCAGCATTTT. It specifies CASSDRDRYQPQHF. Drawing the rest from reference TRBV5-5 and TRBJ1-5, the complete variable domain is DAGVTQSPTHLIKTRGQQVTLRCSPISGHKSVSWYQQVLGQGPQFIFQYYEKEERGRGNFPDRFSARQFPNYSSELNVNALLLGDSALYLCASSDRDRYQPQHFGDGTRLSIL.